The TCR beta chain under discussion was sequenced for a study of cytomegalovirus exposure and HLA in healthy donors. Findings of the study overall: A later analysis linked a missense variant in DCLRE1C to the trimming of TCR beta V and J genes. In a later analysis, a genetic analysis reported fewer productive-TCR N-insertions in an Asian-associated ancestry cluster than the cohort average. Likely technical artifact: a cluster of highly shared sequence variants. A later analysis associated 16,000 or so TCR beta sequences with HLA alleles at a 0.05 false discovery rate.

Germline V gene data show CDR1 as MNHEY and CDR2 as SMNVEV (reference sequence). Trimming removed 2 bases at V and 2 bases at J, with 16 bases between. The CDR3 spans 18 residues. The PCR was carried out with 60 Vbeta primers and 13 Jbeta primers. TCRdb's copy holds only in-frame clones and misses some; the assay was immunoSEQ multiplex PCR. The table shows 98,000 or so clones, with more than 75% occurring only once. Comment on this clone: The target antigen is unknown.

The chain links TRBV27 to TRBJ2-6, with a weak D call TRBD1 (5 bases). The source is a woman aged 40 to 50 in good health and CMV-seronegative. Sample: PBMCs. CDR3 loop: CASSLVITGGPGANVLTF. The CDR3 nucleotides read TGTGCCAGCAGTTTAGTAATAACAGGTGGGCCTGGGGCCAACGTCCTGACTTTC.